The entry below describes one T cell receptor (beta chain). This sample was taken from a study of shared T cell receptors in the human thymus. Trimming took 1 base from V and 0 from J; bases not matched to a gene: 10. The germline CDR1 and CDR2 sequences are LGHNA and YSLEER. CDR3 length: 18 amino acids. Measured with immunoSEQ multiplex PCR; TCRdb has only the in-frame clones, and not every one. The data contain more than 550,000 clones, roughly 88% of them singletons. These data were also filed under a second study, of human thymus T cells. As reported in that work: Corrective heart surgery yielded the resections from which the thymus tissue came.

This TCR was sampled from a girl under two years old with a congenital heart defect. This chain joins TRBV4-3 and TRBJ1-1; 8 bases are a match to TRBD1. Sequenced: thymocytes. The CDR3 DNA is TGCGCCAGCAGCCAAGGGGTCGGACAGGGAAGGATGAACACTGAAGCTTTCTTT. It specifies CASSQGVGQGRMNTEAFF.